The next 3 T cell receptor beta chains were all read from a single sample in a study of post-analysis software for immune sequencing data. Whole-study results and caveats: Patients had higher frequencies than controls of roughly five TRBV segments, including TRBV5-6, TRBV5-1 and TRBV20-1.

Unique molecular identifiers tagged the TCR beta cDNA libraries. TCRdb itself ran the PCR reads through MiXCR, one entry per CDR3 protein. Here the sample spans 820,000 or so distinct CDR3 sequences, 53% being singletons. These TCRs are of unknown antigen specificity. The sequenced sample consisted of blood. All receptors come from a girl aged 5 to 17 with multiple sclerosis.

This chain uses TRBV5-1 with TRBJ2-3, with D possibly matching TRBD1 (5 bases). The germline V and J ends were trimmed by 4 bases and 0 bases, with 18 bases remaining between them. The CDR3 has 17 amino acids. Germline loops: CDR1 SGHRS, CDR2 YFSETQ. The chain's CDR3 is CASSPAPRQSSTDTQYF. CDR3 coding DNA: TGCGCCAGCAGCCCGGCCCCGAGACAGTCTAGCACAGATACGCAGTATTTT.

The chain links TRBV12-3 or TRBV12-4 to TRBJ1-5, with a weak D call TRBD1 (5 bases). The CDR3 is 13 amino acids. V dropped 8 bases and J dropped 1 base, with 9 bases sitting between them. The CDR3 DNA reads TGTGCCAGCCAGACAGAAAGCAATCAGCCCCAGCATTTT. It yields the protein CASQTESNQPQHF.

CDR3 in amino acids: CASSLSTGGGHNEQFF. As DNA, the CDR3 is TGTGCCAGCAGCTTATCCACAGGTGGTGGTCACAATGAGCAGTTCTTC. The V call is TRBV7-2, the J call TRBJ2-1; the D gene is possibly TRBD1 (5 bases). From germline, CDR1 is SGHTA and CDR2 FQGNSA. V shed 2 bases and J shed 5 bases, with 16 bases lying between them. The CDR3 runs 16 residues.